These T cell receptor beta chains were read from a single sample in a study of response to subunit inactivated influenza vaccine. TCRdb processed the RT-PCR reads anew with MiXCR; each CDR3 protein has one entry. The sample includes 600,000 to 850,000 distinct CDR3 sequences, approximately 15% seen only once; the top ten take 7.5% to 9%. The sequencing used PBMCs from blood, collected approximately 15 days before vaccination. These receptors were collected from a man in his forties or fifties who received an inactivated influenza vaccine. CDR3s leave out the opening cysteine and the closing phenylalanine or tryptophan. Fields, in order: V gene, J gene, CDR3 protein.

>TRBV10-3|TRBJ2-7
AISSGTGYEQY
>TRBV7-8|TRBJ2-6
ASSRGQASGANVLT
>TRBV6-1|TRBJ2-7
ASRTGPQGNDEQY
>TRBV12-3/TRBV12-4|TRBJ2-7
ASSLRGTGSYEQY
>TRBV2|TRBJ2-5
ASRRLGQETQY
>TRBV28|TRBJ2-1
ASSFKGLSSYNEQF
>TRBV7-7|TRBJ2-3
ASSLGQRNTDTQY
>TRBV6-2/TRBV6-3|TRBJ2-1
ASNSGVLSYNEQF
>TRBV6-1|TRBJ1-2
ASSNHGGANYGYT
>TRBV20-1|TRBJ2-4
SATGLVIFRNIQY
>TRBV19|TRBJ1-6
ATAGVYNSPLH
>TRBV7-2|TRBJ1-4
ASSYWGRGEGDEKLF
>TRBV7-9|TRBJ2-1
ASSSSSGRSYNEQF
>TRBV2|TRBJ2-1
ASRFASGRGYEQF
>TRBV20-1|TRBJ1-5
SASWGEYSNQPQH
>TRBV3-1|TRBJ1-2
AGSPTTGRYGYT
>TRBV7-8|TRBJ2-3
ASSYIIRDVLHTDTQY
>TRBV6-1|TRBJ1-4
ASSRRDRNEKLF
>TRBV7-8|TRBJ1-1
ASSLFGPSDTEAF
>TRBV5-1|TRBJ2-5
ASSLRADQETQY
>TRBV7-9|TRBJ2-7
ASSFSVAGTYEQY
>TRBV24-1|TRBJ2-1
ATSDGDRVNEQF
>TRBV6-2/TRBV6-3|TRBJ2-5
ASRLVLSEGETQY
>TRBV15|TRBJ1-2
ATSFGTDHYGYT
>TRBV11-2|TRBJ2-1
ASSLEVLANEQF
>TRBV7-2|TRBJ2-3
ASSLLGISTDTQY
>TRBV28|TRBJ2-3
ASSLFGGRTDTQY
>TRBV19|TRBJ2-7
ASSSRQGRGPYEQY
>TRBV20-1|TRBJ2-5
SARPPGKETQY
>TRBV12-3/TRBV12-4|TRBJ2-1
ASSLSVREGYNEQF
>TRBV7-9|TRBJ1-5
ASSLAGSNQPQH
>TRBV3-1|TRBJ2-1
ASSEIPGSQANEQF
>TRBV11-2|TRBJ2-7
ASSYGQGSEQY
>TRBV7-9|TRBJ2-2
ASSPGLAGGTGELF
>TRBV5-1|TRBJ1-4
ASSQTGGATNEKLF
>TRBV28|TRBJ2-1
ASSPGRAHNEQF
>TRBV15|TRBJ2-7
ASHPVQAYEQY
>TRBV6-1|TRBJ2-7
ASGRDRDYEQY
>TRBV7-9|TRBJ2-1
ASSLTRRRGGNEQF
>TRBV20-1|TRBJ2-7
SARQGDEQY
>TRBV12-3/TRBV12-4|TRBJ1-6
ASSLVTVGNSPLH
>TRBV3-1|TRBJ2-2
ASSQGEPNTGELF
>TRBV20-1|TRBJ1-6
SARDVVWGSGNSPLH